These 10 T cell receptor beta chains share one sample of origin, sequenced in a study of blood T cell repertoires in COVID-19. Profiling relied on immunoSEQ multiplex PCR, and the TCRdb table lists in-frame clones only, not all of them. Of approximately 100,000 clones listed, more than 85% are singletons. Material for sequencing was peripheral blood. The receptors here all came from a human donor in a cohort sampled during active COVID-19.

V usage is TRBV19 and J usage is TRBJ2-1; no clear D. The CDR3 has 11 amino acids. Trimming cost V 8 bases and J 4 bases, with 6 bases left between them. From germline, CDR1 is LNHDA and CDR2 SQIVND (reference sequence). The CDR3 DNA reads as TGTGCCAGTCAGGTGTACAATGAGCAGTTCTTC. This encodes CASQVYNEQFF. Together with reference TRBV19 and TRBJ2-1, the CDR3 gives the full variable domain: DGGITQSPKYLFRKEGQNVTLSCEQNLNHDAMYWYRQDPGQGLRLIYYSQIVNDFQKGDIAEGYSVSREKKESFPLTVTSAQKNPTAFYLCASQVYNEQFFGPGTRLTVL.

With respect to this clone: Distinct nucleotide sequences in the sample also encode this CDR3. The chain recombines TRBV7-6 with TRBJ2-7, with 9 nucleotides matching TRBD1. Germline CDR1 is SGHVS and CDR2 is FNYEAQ. Germline trimming cut 0 bases from V and 4 bases from J; bases unmatched to any gene: 1. The CDR3 is 14 amino acids. This CDR3 is CASSLATGGYEQYF. The CDR3 DNA reads as TGTGCCAGCAGCTTAGCGACAGGGGGGTACGAGCAGTACTTC.

The rearrangement uses TRBV4-2 and TRBJ2-1, with 7 positions matching TRBD2. Germline V gene sequence: CDR1 LGHNA, CDR2 YNFKEQ. CDR3 length: 17 residues. V was clipped by 0 bases and J by 2 bases; unmatched bases: 7. The CDR3 bases are TGTGCCAGCAGCCAAGAACCCCGTGCGGGGGCCTACAATGAGCAGTTCTTC. This gives the protein CASSQEPRAGAYNEQFF.

The chain has TRBV29-1 and TRBJ2-7, with D uncertain. From germline, CDR1 is SQVTM and CDR2 ANQGSEA. V was pared by 2 bases and J by 6 bases, with 11 bases between. This CDR3 spans 12 amino acids. CDR3 protein: CSVETFLSEQYF. The DNA of the CDR3 is TGCAGCGTTGAAACCTTTCTATCCGAGCAGTACTTC.

The gene calls are TRBV5-1 and TRBJ2-3; no clear D. Germline V gene sequence: CDR1 SGHRS, CDR2 YFSETQ. This CDR3 has 16 amino acids. Trimming stripped 4 bases from V and 3 bases from J, with 18 bases between. As DNA, the CDR3 is TGCGCCAGCAGCGGAGCGTCAGCTCTGGGTACAGATACGCAGTATTTT. This codes for CASSGASALGTDTQYF.

The rearrangement joins TRBV28 to TRBJ2-1; D is possibly TRBD2 (5 bases). The V end lost 6 bases, the J end lost 1 base, and 19 bases lay between the germline ends. This CDR3 has 17 residues. The germline V gene encodes CDR1 MDHEN and CDR2 SYDVKM. The CDR3 nucleotides read TGTGCCAGCAGGACACTAGTGGGTTTTGGTTCCTACAATGAGCAGTTCTTC. Translated: CASRTLVGFGSYNEQFF.

This chain uses TRBV27 with TRBJ2-7; 12 bases are shared with TRBD2. This CDR3 has 15 residues. Per the germline V gene, CDR1 is MNHEY and CDR2 is SMNVEV (reference sequence). V dropped 5 bases and J dropped 4; count of bases not matched to a gene: 6. The CDR3 protein is CASSPGTSGQYEQYF. The CDR3 nucleotides are TGTGCCAGCAGTCCCGGGACTAGCGGGCAGTACGAGCAGTACTTC.

V gene TRBV5-4 combines with J gene TRBJ2-5, with 7 bases identical to TRBD1. Unmatched junction bases numbered 9, after V lost 5 bases and J lost 5 bases. The V gene's germline CDR1 is SGHNT and CDR2 YYREEE (reference sequence). The CDR3 has 14 residues. DNA for the CDR3: TGTGCCAGCAGACCCGGGACAGACTTTGAGACCCAGTACTTC. Translating it yields CASRPGTDFETQYF.

The rearrangement joins TRBV19 to TRBJ1-5; tentatively, D is TRBD1 (5 bases). The CDR3 extends over 15 amino acids. Germline loops: CDR1 LNHDA, CDR2 SQIVND (reference sequence). V was cut by 10 bases and J by 3 bases, with 19 bases left in between. The CDR3 spells CATSGAGPINQPQHF. The DNA of the CDR3 is TGTGCCACCTCTGGGGCAGGCCCCATCAATCAGCCCCAGCATTTT.

The chain employs TRBV4-1 and TRBJ2-7; D remains ambiguous. CDR1 is MGHRA and CDR2 is YSYEKL in the germline V gene. Trimming removed 0 bases at V and 5 bases at J, with 11 bases between. CDR3 length: 14 amino acids. The CDR3 is CASSQDPASDEQYF. The DNA of the CDR3 is TGCGCCAGCAGCCAAGATCCAGCGTCGGACGAGCAGTACTTC.